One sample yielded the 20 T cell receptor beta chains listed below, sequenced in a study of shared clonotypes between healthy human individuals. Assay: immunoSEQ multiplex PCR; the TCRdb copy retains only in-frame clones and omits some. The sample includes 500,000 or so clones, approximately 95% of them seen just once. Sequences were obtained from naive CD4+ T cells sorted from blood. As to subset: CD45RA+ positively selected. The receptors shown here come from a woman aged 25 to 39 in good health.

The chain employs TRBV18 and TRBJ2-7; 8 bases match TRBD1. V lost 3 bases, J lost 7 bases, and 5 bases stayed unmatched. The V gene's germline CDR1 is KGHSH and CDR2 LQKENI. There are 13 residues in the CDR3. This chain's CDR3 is CASSPQGAGEQYF. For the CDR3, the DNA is TGTGCCAGCTCACCTCAGGGGGCGGGGGAGCAGTACTTC.

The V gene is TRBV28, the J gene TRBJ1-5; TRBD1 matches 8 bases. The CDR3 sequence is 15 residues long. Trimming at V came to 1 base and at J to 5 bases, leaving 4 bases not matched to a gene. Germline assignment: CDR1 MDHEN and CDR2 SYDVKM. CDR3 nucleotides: TGTGCCAGCAGTTTATCCCCAGGGGGCTATCAGCCCCAGCATTTT. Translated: CASSLSPGGYQPQHF.

The CDR3, as DNA: TGTGCCAGCAGCAAAACGGACTCTAACACCGGGGAGCTGTTTTTT. Amino acids: CASSKTDSNTGELFF. The V call is TRBV21-1, the J call TRBJ2-2; TRBD2, as called in the table, went unchecked against the DNA. TRBV21-1 represents a pseudogene. The CDR3 has 15 residues.

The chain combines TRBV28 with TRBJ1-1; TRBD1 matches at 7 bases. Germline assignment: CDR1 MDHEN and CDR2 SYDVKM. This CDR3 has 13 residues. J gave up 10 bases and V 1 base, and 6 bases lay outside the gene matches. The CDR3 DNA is TGTGCCAGCAGTTTATACACAGGGGCCACAGCTTTCTTT. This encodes CASSLYTGATAFF.

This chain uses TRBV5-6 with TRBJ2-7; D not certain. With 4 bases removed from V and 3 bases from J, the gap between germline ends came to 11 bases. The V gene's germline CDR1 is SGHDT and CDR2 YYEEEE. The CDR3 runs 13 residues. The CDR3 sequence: CASSRRSGYEQYF. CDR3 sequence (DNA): TGTGCCAGCAGCAGAAGGTCCGGCTACGAGCAGTACTTC.

CDR3 region: CASSGGLISYNEQFF. Written as DNA, the CDR3 is TGTGCCAGCAGTGGGGGACTGATCTCCTACAATGAGCAGTTCTTC. This sequence joins TRBV27 and TRBJ2-1, with a possible D match to TRBD2 (6 bases). V dropped 5 bases and J dropped 0 bases, with 11 bases sitting between them. Looked up from germline, CDR1 is MNHEY and CDR2 is SMNVEV (reference sequence). The CDR3 length is 15 residues.

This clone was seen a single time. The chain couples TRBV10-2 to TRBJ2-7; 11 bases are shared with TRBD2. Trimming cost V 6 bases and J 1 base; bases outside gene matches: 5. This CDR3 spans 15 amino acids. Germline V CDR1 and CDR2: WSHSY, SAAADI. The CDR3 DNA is TGCGCCAGCAGAGCCGGGACTAGCGGTTCCTACGAGCAGTACTTC. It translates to CASRAGTSGSYEQYF.

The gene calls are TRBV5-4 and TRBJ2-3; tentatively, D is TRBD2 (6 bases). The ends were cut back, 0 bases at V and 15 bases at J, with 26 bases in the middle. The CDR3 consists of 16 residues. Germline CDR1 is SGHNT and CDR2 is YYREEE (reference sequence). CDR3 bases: TGTGCCAGCAGCTTGGCTCGGGACTCTCAAGAGCGGAACCGTTATTTT. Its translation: CASSLARDSQERNRYF.

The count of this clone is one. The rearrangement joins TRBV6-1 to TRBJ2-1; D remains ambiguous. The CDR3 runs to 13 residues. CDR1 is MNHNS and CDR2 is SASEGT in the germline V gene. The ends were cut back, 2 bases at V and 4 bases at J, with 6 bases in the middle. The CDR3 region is CASSEKGYNEQFF. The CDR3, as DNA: TGTGCCAGCAGTGAAAAGGGTTACAATGAGCAGTTCTTC.

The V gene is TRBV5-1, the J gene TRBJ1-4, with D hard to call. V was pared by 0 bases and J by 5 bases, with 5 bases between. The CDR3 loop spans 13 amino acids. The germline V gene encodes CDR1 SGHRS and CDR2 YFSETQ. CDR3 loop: CASSLGANEKLFF. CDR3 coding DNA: TGCGCCAGCAGCTTGGGGGCGAATGAAAAACTGTTTTTT.

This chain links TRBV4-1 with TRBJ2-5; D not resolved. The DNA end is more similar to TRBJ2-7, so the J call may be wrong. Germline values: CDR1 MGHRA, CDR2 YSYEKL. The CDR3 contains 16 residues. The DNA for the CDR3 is TGCGCCAGCAGCCAAGGTGCGCAGGCGAGCTCCTACGAGCAGTACTTC. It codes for CASSQGAQASSYEQYF.

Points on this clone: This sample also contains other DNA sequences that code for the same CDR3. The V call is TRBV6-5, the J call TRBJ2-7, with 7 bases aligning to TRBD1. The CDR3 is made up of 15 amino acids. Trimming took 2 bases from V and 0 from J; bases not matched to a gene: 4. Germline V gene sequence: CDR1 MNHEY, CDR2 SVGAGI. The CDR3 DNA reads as TGTGCCAGCAGTTACGGCCGGGACAGCTCCTACGAGCAGTACTTC. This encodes CASSYGRDSSYEQYF.

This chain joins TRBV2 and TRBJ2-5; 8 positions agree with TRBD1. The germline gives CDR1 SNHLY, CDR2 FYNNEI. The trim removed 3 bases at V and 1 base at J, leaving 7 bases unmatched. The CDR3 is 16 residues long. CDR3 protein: CASSDQGAQTQETQYF. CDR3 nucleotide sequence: TGTGCCAGCAGTGACCAGGGGGCCCAGACCCAAGAGACCCAGTACTTC.

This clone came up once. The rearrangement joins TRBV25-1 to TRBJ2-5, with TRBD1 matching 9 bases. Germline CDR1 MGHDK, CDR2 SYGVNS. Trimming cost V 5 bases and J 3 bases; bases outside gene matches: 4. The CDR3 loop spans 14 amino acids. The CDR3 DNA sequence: TGTGCCAGCAGTCTCGGGACAGGGAAAGAGACCCAGTACTTC. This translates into CASSLGTGKETQYF.

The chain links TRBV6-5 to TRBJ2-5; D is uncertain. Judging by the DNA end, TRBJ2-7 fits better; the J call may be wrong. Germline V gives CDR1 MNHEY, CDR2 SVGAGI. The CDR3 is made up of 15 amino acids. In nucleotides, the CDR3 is TGTGCCAGCAGTTACTCAGGAGACCTTACCTACGAGCAGTACTTC. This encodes CASSYSGDLTYEQYF.

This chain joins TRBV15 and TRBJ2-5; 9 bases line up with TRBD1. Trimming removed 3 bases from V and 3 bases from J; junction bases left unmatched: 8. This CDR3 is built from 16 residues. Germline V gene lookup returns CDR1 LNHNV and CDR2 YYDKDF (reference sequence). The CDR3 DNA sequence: TGTGCCACCAGCAGCTTAGGACAGGGGTCGAAAGAGACCCAGTACTTC. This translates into CATSSLGQGSKETQYF.

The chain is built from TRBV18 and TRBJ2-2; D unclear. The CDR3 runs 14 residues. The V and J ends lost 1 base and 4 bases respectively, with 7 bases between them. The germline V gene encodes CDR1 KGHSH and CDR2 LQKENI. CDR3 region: CASSPRQITGELFF. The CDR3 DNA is TGTGCCAGCTCACCACGACAAATCACCGGGGAGCTGTTTTTT.

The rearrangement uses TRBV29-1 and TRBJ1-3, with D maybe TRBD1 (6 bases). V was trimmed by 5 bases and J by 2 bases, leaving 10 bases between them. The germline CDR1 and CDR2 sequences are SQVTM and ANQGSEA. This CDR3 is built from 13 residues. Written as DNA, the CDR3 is TGCAGCGTTATACAGGGAGCTGGAAACACCATATATTTT. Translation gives CSVIQGAGNTIYF.

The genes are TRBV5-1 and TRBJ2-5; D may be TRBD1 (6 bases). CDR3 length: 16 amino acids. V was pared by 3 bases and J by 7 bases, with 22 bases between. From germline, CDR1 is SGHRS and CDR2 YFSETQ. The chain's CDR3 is CASSSYTGNSLLTQYF. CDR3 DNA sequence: TGCGCCAGCAGCTCATATACAGGGAATTCTTTGTTGACCCAGTACTTC.

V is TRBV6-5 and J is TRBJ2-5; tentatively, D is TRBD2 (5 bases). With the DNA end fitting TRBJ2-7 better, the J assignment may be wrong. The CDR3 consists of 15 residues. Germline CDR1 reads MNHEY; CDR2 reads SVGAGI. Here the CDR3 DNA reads TGTGCCAGCAGTTACAGAGGGTTGTCGAATGGCGAGCAGTACTTC. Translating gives CASSYRGLSNGEQYF.